The T cell receptor (beta chain) under discussion was sequenced for a study of PD-1 blockade in classical Hodgkin lymphoma. Generated by immunoSEQ multiplex PCR, the TCRdb table keeps only in-frame clones and is missing some. The sample records roughly 56,000 clones, more than 75% being singletons. V gave up 1 base and J gave up 6 bases, with 9 bases separating them. The CDR3 sequence is 13 residues long. Germline loops: CDR1 SEHNR, CDR2 FQNEAQ (reference sequence). Brentuximab vedotin exposure varied among the patients, all of whom had relapsed after autologous stem cell transplantation. V usage is TRBV7-9 and J usage is TRBJ1-1; D unresolved. This sample comprised peripheral blood mononuclear cells (PBMCs), obtained before the second cycle of nivolumab. The sequence came from a human donor with classical Hodgkin lymphoma. CDR3 sequence reads: CASSLDGVAEAFF. The CDR3 region has the DNA TGTGCCAGCAGCTTAGATGGGGTTGCTGAAGCTTTCTTT. The complete variable domain, with remaining parts taken from reference TRBV7-9 and TRBJ1-1, reads DTGVSQNPRHKITKRGQNVTFRCDPISEHNRLYWYRQTLGQGPEFLTYFQNEAQLEKSRLLSDRFSAERPKGSFSTLEIQRTEQGDSAMYLCASSLDGVAEAFFGQGTRLTVV.